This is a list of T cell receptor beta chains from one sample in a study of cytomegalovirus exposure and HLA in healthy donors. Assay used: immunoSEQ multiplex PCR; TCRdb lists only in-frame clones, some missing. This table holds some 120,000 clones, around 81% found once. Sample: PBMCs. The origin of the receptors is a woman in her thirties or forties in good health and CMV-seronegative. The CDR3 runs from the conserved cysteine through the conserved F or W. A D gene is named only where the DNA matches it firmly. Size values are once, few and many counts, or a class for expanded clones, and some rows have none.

cdr3_nt: TGTGCCAGCAGGCTGGGGACTAGCGGGGCGGGGGGGGGCCAAGAGACCCAGTACTTC; cdr3_aa: CASRLGTSGAGGGQETQYF; d_call: TRBD2; clone_size: NA; j_call: TRBJ2-5; v_call: TRBV5-5
cdr3_nt: TGTGCCAGCAGCCCAGCAGGGGCACCCACCGGGGAGCTGTTTTTT; cdr3_aa: CASSPAGAPTGELFF; d_call: NA; clone_size: NA; j_call: TRBJ2-2; v_call: TRBV14
cdr3_nt: TGTGCCAGCAGTGGAGTCCAGAACACTGAAGCTTTCTTT; cdr3_aa: CASSGVQNTEAFF; d_call: NA; clone_size: NA; j_call: TRBJ1-1; v_call: TRBV2
cdr3_nt: TGTGCCAGCTCACCCTCGGGACTAGCGGGGGCCTACGAGCAGTACTTC; cdr3_aa: CASSPSGLAGAYEQYF; d_call: TRBD2; clone_size: NA; j_call: TRBJ2-7; v_call: TRBV18
cdr3_nt: TGTGCCAGCAGTAAAGGGAGGGGTAGCGCTTTCTTT; cdr3_aa: CASSKGRGSAFF; d_call: NA; clone_size: NA; j_call: TRBJ1-1; v_call: TRBV28
cdr3_nt: TGTGCCAGCACCCGACTAGCGGGAGTAATCCATGAGCAGTTCTTC; cdr3_aa: CASTRLAGVIHEQFF; d_call: TRBD2; clone_size: once; j_call: TRBJ2-1; v_call: TRBV6-1
cdr3_nt: TGTGCCAGCAGCGCTAGCGGGGGGGCCCGTCGGGGAGAGACCCAGTACTTC; cdr3_aa: CASSASGGARRGETQYF; d_call: TRBD2; clone_size: NA; j_call: TRBJ2-5; v_call: TRBV7-6
cdr3_nt: TGTGCCAGCAGGTACAGGGATGGGGGGACTGAAGCTTTCTTT; cdr3_aa: CASRYRDGGTEAFF; d_call: NA; clone_size: NA; j_call: TRBJ1-1; v_call: TRBV6-5
cdr3_nt: TGTGCCAGCAGCCTATATAGCGGGGGGGGTTACAATGAGCAGTTCTTC; cdr3_aa: CASSLYSGGGYNEQFF; d_call: TRBD2; clone_size: NA; j_call: TRBJ2-1; v_call: TRBV5-6
cdr3_nt: TGCGCCAGCAGCTTGGGGTTAGGGGGCTTTTACAATGAGCAGTTCTTC; cdr3_aa: CASSLGLGGFYNEQFF; d_call: TRBD1; clone_size: NA; j_call: TRBJ2-1; v_call: TRBV5-1
cdr3_nt: TGTGCCAGCAGCCAAGGATTGGGGCGCAGGGAAAGCGAAAAACTGTTTTTT; cdr3_aa: CASSQGLGRRESEKLFF; d_call: NA; clone_size: few; j_call: TRBJ1-4; v_call: TRBV4-2
cdr3_nt: TGTGCCAGCAGTCCAATGGGACTACCATACGAGCAGTACTTC; cdr3_aa: CASSPMGLPYEQYF; d_call: TRBD2; clone_size: NA; j_call: TRBJ2-7; v_call: TRBV27
cdr3_nt: TGTGCCAGCAGTTTTGCGGGAGGCGAAACAGATACGCAGTATTTT; cdr3_aa: CASSFAGGETDTQYF; d_call: TRBD2; clone_size: NA; j_call: TRBJ2-3; v_call: TRBV28
cdr3_nt: TGTGCCAGTAGTATGATAGGGGGCTATGGCTACACCTTC; cdr3_aa: CASSMIGGYGYTF; d_call: NA; clone_size: NA; j_call: TRBJ1-2; v_call: TRBV19
cdr3_nt: TGCGCCAGCAGGGTACCTAGCGGGCTTACAGATACGCAGTATTTT; cdr3_aa: CASRVPSGLTDTQYF; d_call: TRBD2; clone_size: NA; j_call: TRBJ2-3; v_call: TRBV5-1
cdr3_nt: TGTGCCAGCAGCCCACGGCAGGGGTCCAAGACCCAGTACTTC; cdr3_aa: CASSPRQGSKTQYF; d_call: NA; clone_size: NA; j_call: TRBJ2-5; v_call: TRBV13
cdr3_nt: TGTGCCAGCAGTTACGACGGCGGGATGGAGACCCAGTACTTC; cdr3_aa: CASSYDGGMETQYF; d_call: NA; clone_size: NA; j_call: TRBJ2-5; v_call: TRBV6-5
cdr3_nt: TGTGCCAGCAGCGTAACGGACAGAGGGTGCGAGCAGTACTTC; cdr3_aa: CASSVTDRGCEQYF; d_call: NA; clone_size: NA; j_call: TRBJ2-7; v_call: TRBV27
cdr3_nt: TGCGCCAGCAGGATGAGCGGGAGGGCCGATCCAGATACGCAGTATTTT; cdr3_aa: CASRMSGRADPDTQYF; d_call: TRBD2; clone_size: NA; j_call: TRBJ2-3; v_call: TRBV5-1
cdr3_nt: TGTGCCAGCAGCGCTAAGAGCACTGAAGCTTTCTTT; cdr3_aa: CASSAKSTEAFF; d_call: NA; clone_size: NA; j_call: TRBJ1-1; v_call: TRBV9
cdr3_nt: TGTGCCAGCAGTAAGCGACTAGCGGGAGGACAAGAGACCCAGTACTTC; cdr3_aa: CASSKRLAGGQETQYF; d_call: TRBD2; clone_size: NA; j_call: TRBJ2-5; v_call: TRBV6-6